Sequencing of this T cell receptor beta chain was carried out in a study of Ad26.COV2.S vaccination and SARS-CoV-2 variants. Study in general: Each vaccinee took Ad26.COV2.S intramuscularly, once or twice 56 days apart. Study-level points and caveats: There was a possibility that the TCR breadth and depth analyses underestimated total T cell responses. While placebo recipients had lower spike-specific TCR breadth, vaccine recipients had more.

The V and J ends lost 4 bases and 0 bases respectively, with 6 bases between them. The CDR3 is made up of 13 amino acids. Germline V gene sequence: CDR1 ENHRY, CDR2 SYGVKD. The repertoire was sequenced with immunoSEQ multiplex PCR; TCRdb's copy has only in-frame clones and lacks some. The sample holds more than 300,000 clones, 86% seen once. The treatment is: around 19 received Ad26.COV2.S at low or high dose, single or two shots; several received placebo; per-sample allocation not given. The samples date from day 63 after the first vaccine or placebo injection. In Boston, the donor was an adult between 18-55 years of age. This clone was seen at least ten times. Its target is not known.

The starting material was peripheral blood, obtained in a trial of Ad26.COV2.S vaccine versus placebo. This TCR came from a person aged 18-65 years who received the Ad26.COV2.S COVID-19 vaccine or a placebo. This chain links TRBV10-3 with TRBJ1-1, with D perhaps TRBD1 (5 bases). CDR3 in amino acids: CAISGGLNTEAFF. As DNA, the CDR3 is TGTGCCATCAGTGGGGGGTTGAACACTGAAGCTTTCTTT.